The T cell receptor beta chain under discussion was sequenced for a study of T cell responses to AZD1222 COVID-19 vaccine (dated by TCRdb to the early 2020s). Some background on the complete study: TCR sequencing covered some 250 trial participants: 200 to 220 given two doses of AZD1222 and 26 given two doses of MenACWY control vaccine. Trial participants were enrolled by age into 18-55, 56-69 and 70-plus year subgroups, with 148, 28 and 57 TCR-sequenced participants respectively. Broader findings and caveats from the paper: Because no day 14 peak-response samples were available, the repertoires could be characterized only after the peak T cell response. After two AZD1222 doses, both the breadth and the depth of spike-specific TCRs were significantly higher than at day 0 and than in MenACWY recipients. The 56-69-year group was small, and its depth increase did not reach significance, likely because of low power. The vaccine-associated CD4 TCRs covered the entire spike protein, and the dominant responses fell in regions 160-218 and 743-854. Participants were mostly white British and included more females than males, and it was suggested by the authors that clonal diversity may have been underestimated. Reportedly, close to half of the unique spike-specific TCRs recognized epitopes lying outside the regions that are mutated in the B.1.351 and B.1.1.7 variants. Conclusions about previously exposed vaccinees are limited, since just 6 or 7 AZD1222 recipients were seropositive for SARS-CoV-2 at baseline.

The CDR3 regions of human TCRbeta chains were analyzed by immunosequencing. On the study's bioinformatics: Repertoire TCRs were matched against a reference library of SARS-CoV-2-specific TCRs generated with the MIRA antigen-specificity platform. Breadth was defined as the fraction of unique TCRs that were SARS-CoV-2-associated. Depth was defined as the fraction of total T cells that were SARS-CoV-2-associated. Using the MIRA data, each spike-specific TCR was mapped to the spike region that the TCR reacts to and placed in a CD4 or CD8 class. Log10-transformed breadth and depth values were compared by one-way ANOVA with Sidak's multiple comparisons tests. TCRdb limited this immuneACCESS table to in-frame rearrangements with V and J called. A share of clones is missing; checked studies link under half to unresolved V genes, and the rest is unexplained. V and J calls and clone size come straight from that table; D and trimming were deduced from the DNA. The sample table records around 84,000 clones; about 91% of these occur just once. The ten largest clonotypes hold 10% to 13% of the sample.

From the cysteine through the phenylalanine, the CDR3 covers 16 amino acids. The DNA shown is the 48-base CDR3, in frame from base 1. According to the germline V gene, CDR1 reads LGHNA and CDR2 reads YNFKEQ. After removal of 0 bases from V and 5 bases from J, the junction retains 7 bases not matched to a gene. Worth noting for this clone: Its target antigen remains unknown. Base qualities were left out, and no much larger clone turns up one base away.

Interpreted using the paper, the time point label stands for: baseline before first vaccination. What this sample's treatment or condition label stands for: meningococcal conjugate vaccine given as trial control. Samples from vaccinated people were obtained from the UK trials COV001 and COV002, which included a single-blind randomized controlled phase 2/3 trial of AZD1222 (ChAdOx1 nCoV-19) in healthy adults. For TCRbeta chain sequencing, PBMC samples from trial participants were taken at day 0 and at day 28 after the second dose. Sequenced material: peripheral blood, taken on day 0 of MenACWY control vaccination. The source is an adult in good health. The rearrangement combines TRBV4-2 with TRBJ1-2, with 9 central nucleotides matching TRBD1. CDR3 protein: CASSQDRDRVRYGYTF. The bases are TGTGCCAGCAGCCAAGACCGGGACAGGGTTAGGTATGGCTACACCTTC.